This entry concerns a single T cell receptor (beta chain). Study processing details: Estimation of nucleated cell counts relied on the amplification of reference gene primers. Clones were sequenced by immunoSEQ multiplex PCR, and TCRdb holds only the in-frame ones, with some missing. Clone size and V and J calls were adopted from that table, with D and trimming inferred from the DNA. This repertoire shows around 170,000 clones, about 82% found once; its top ten account for roughly 9.1%. The germline V and J ends were trimmed by 0 bases and 2 bases, with 5 bases remaining between them. Germline CDR1 SGHVS, CDR2 FQNEAQ. This CDR3 is built from 14 residues. The data stem from a study of blood T cell repertoires in COVID-19. Whole-study context: PBMCs, B-cell-depleted T cells, or T cells provided the cDNA or gDNA that made up the material.

Among Cohort 3 donors, those recovered had two negative PCRs, clearance, or symptom resolution. The receptor was isolated from a woman aged 30 to 39 who had recovered from COVID-19. The specimen was PBMCs or T cells enriched from blood (not recorded which). This rearrangement joins TRBV7-8 to TRBJ1-3; D uncertain. DNA for the CDR3: TGTGCCAGCAGCTTAGCCGAGGCTGGAAACACCATATATTTT. Translation: CASSLAEAGNTIYF.